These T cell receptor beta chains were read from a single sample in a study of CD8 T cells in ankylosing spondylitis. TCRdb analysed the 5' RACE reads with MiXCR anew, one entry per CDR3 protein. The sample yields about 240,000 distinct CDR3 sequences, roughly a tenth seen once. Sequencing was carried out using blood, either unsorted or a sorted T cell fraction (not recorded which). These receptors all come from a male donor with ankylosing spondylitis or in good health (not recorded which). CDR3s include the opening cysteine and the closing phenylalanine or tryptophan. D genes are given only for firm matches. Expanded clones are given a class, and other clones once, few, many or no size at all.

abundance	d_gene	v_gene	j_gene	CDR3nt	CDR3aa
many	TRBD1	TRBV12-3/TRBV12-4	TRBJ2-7	TGTGCCAGCAGTTTAGATGGACAGGGGGGGCGCTACGAGCAGTACTTC	CASSLDGQGGRYEQYF
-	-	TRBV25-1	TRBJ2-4	TGTGCCAGCAGTGACCTTAGGGGGGGTTCCAAAAACATTCAGTACTTC	CASSDLRGGSKNIQYF
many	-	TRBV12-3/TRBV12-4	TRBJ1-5	TGTGCCAGCAGTTTAGTAGTATCGGGAGCAAGTCAGCCCCAGCATTTT	CASSLVVSGASQPQHF
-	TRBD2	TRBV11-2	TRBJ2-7	TGTGCCAGCAGCACGGGGACTAGCGGGAGGCCCTACGAGCAGTACTTC	CASSTGTSGRPYEQYF
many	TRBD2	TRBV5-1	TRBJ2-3	TGCGCCAGCAGCCTCGCTAGCGGGAATAGGGCAGATACGCAGTATTTT	CASSLASGNRADTQYF
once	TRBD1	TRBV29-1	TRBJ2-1	TGCAGCTCAAAGAGGGACAGGGTCGAGGAGCAGTTCTTC	CSSKRDRVEEQFF
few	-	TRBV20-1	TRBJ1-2	TGCAGTGCTAGAGATCGAGACCGGGCCCGTGGCTACACCTTC	CSARDRDRARGYTF
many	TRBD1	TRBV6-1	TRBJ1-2	TGTGCCGGGTCCGGGACAGGATACGGCTACACCTTC	CAGSGTGYGYTF
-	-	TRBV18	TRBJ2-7	TGTGCCAGCTCAACAGGGTCATCGGGGAACGAGCAGTACTTC	CASSTGSSGNEQYF
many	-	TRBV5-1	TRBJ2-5	TGCGCCAGCAGTTCCCGGCCCCAGTACTTC	CASSSRPQYF
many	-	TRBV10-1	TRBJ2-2	TGCGCCAGCAGTGGGGACACCGGGGAGCTGTTTTTT	CASSGDTGELFF
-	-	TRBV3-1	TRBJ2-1	TGTGCCAGCAGCCCTCCGGAACTACTCTCCTACAATGAGCAGTTCTTC	CASSPPELLSYNEQFF
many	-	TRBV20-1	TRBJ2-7	TGCAGTGCTAAAAAATCACCCTACGAGCAGTACTTC	CSAKKSPYEQYF
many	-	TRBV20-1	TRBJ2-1	TGCAGTGCTAGGCCAGGTACTTTCAATGAGCAGTTCTTC	CSARPGTFNEQFF
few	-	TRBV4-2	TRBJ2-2	TGTGCCAGCAGCCAAATTCTCCGTGCCCCGGGACAGAACACCGGGGAGCTGTTTTTT	CASSQILRAPGQNTGELFF
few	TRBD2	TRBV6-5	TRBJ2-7	TGTGCCAGCAAGGCACTAGCGGCTTTCTCCTACGAGCAGTACTTC	CASKALAAFSYEQYF
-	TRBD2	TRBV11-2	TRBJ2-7	TGTGCCAGCAGCCCTCTAGCGGGTCCCTCCGAGCAGTACTTC	CASSPLAGPSEQYF
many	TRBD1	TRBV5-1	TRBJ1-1	TGCGCCAGCAGCCAAATGACAGGGTTCGGCACTGAAGCTTTCTTT	CASSQMTGFGTEAFF
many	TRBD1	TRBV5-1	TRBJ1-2	TGCGCCAGCAGCTTGGGGGACAGGTTCTACTATGGCTACACCTTC	CASSLGDRFYYGYTF
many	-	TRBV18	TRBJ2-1	TGTGCCAGCTCCCCGATCCGCCTAGGGGATGAGCAGTTCTTC	CASSPIRLGDEQFF
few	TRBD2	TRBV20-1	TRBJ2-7	TGCAGTGCGGGAACTAGCGGGAGCTACGAGCAGTACTTC	CSAGTSGSYEQYF
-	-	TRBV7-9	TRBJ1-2	TGTGCCAGCAGCCTCCCAGGGATCTCCTCTGGCTACACCTTC	CASSLPGISSGYTF
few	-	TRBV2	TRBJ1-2	TGTGCCAGCAGTGAAGCCCGCGATGAGGATGGCTACACCTTC	CASSEARDEDGYTF
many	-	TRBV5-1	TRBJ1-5	TGCGCCAGCAGAGAGGGGGATGCTGGCAATCAGCCCCAGCATTTT	CASREGDAGNQPQHF
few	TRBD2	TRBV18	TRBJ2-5	TGTGCCAGCTCACCATTCCTCGGTCGCGGGGGGGCACAAGAGACCCAGTACTTC	CASSPFLGRGGAQETQYF
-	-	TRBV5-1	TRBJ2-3	TGCGCCAGCAGCATGGAAGACAGGAACGCAGATACGCAGTATTTT	CASSMEDRNADTQYF
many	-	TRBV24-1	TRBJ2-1	TGTGCCACCAGTGACCCGGGACCGACGGAAATAGTCGGTGAGCAGTTCTTC	CATSDPGPTEIVGEQFF
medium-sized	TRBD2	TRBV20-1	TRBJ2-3	TGCAGTGCTAGAGATGTAGTAGCGGGGGACACAGATACGCAGTATTTT	CSARDVVAGDTDTQYF
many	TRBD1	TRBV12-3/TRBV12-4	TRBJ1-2	TGTGCCAGCACTCTCGCGGGACAGGGGGACTATGGCTACACCTTC	CASTLAGQGDYGYTF
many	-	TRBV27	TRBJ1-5	TGTGCCAGCAGACAACAGGGCAATCAGCCCCAGCATTTT	CASRQQGNQPQHF
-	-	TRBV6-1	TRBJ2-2	TGTGCCAGCAACCTGGGTCCCGACACCGGGGAGCTGTTTTTT	CASNLGPDTGELFF
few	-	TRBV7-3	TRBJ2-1	TGTGCCAGCAGCTTAAATTACCCGGGGATCAATGAGCAGTTCTTC	CASSLNYPGINEQFF
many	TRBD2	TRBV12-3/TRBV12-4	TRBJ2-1	TGTGCCAGCAGTCTCACGTTTGCCGGGACTACTAATGAGCAGTTCTTC	CASSLTFAGTTNEQFF
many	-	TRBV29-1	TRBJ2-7	TGCAGCGTGAGGGGGATTACGACCTACGAGCAGTACTTC	CSVRGITTYEQYF
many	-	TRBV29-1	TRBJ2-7	TGCAGCGTTGTCTCTCCCCCGTCGATCGGGGAGCAGTACTTC	CSVVSPPSIGEQYF
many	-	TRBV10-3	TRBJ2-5	TGTGCCATCAGTGGACGTGACAGGGAGACCCAGTACTTC	CAISGRDRETQYF
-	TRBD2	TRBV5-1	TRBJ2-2	TGCGCCAGCAGCTTGGAACTAGCGGGAGACACCGGGGAGCTGTTTTTT	CASSLELAGDTGELFF
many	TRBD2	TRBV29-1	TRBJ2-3	TGCAGCGTTGAAGCGGGGACTAGCGGTTTAGATACGCAGTATTTT	CSVEAGTSGLDTQYF
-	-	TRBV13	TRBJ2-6	TGTGCCAGCAGCTTAGAGGGCGGCTCTGGGGCCAACGTCCTGACTTTC	CASSLEGGSGANVLTF
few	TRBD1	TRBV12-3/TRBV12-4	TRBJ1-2	TGTGCCAGCAGTTTTACCGGGACAGAGCAGAACTATGGCTACACCTTC	CASSFTGTEQNYGYTF
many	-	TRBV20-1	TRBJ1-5	TGCAGTGCTGATAACCAGGGGATTGGTCAGCCCCAGCATTTT	CSADNQGIGQPQHF
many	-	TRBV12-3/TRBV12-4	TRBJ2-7	TGTGCCAGCAGTTTAGAGCTGGGTCCCTCCTACGAGCAGTACTTC	CASSLELGPSYEQYF
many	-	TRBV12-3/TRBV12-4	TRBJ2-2	TGTGCCAGCAGTCCGGGCGGTCAGGGCATTGACACCGGGGAGCTGTTTTTT	CASSPGGQGIDTGELFF
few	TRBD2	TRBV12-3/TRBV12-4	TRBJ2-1	TGTGCCAGCAGTCCACTAGCGGGGGGGCAGAATGAGCAGTTCTTC	CASSPLAGGQNEQFF
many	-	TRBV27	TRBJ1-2	TGTGCCAGCAGTTGGGGACAAATTGGCTATGGCTACACCTTC	CASSWGQIGYGYTF
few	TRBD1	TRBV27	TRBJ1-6	TGTGCCAGCAGTTTATCGGGACAGGGAGGGCGGTCACCCCTCCACTTT	CASSLSGQGGRSPLHF
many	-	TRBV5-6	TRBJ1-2	TGTGCCAGCAGTTCAACGAACGACGCGTATGGCTACACCTTC	CASSSTNDAYGYTF
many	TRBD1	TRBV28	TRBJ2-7	TGTGCCAGCAGTGGACAGGTCAACGAGCAGTACTTC	CASSGQVNEQYF
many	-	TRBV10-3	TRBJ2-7	TGTGCCATCAGTTCCACTGGCTACGAGCAGTACTTC	CAISSTGYEQYF
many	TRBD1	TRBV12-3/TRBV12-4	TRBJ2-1	TGTGCCAGCAGTTTTTTCGGGACAGGGATTTATGAGCAGTTCTTC	CASSFFGTGIYEQFF
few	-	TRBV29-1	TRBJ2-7	TGCAGCGTTGTGGATCAACTCTACGAGCAGTACTTC	CSVVDQLYEQYF
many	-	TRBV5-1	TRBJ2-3	TGCGCCAGCAGCTTGGACGGGACTCGTGGAGATACGCAGTATTTT	CASSLDGTRGDTQYF